The 14 T cell receptor beta chains listed next were all sequenced from one sample in a study of blood T cell repertoires in COVID-19 (TCRdb year 2020). Library creation used the immunoSEQ multiplex PCR assay. This is the immuneACCESS table as TCRdb keeps it, with only in-frame sequences that have V and J called. A part of the clones is gone; compared with another copy, unresolved V genes explain less than half, and the rest is unexplained. This sample is represented by some 230,000 clones; 70% to 90% of them were singletons. Around 0.98% of the sample belongs to the ten largest clones. The sequencing input was peripheral blood. The receptors derive from a man aged 35-49 years with acute or convalescent COVID-19.

The V and J genes are TRBV7-8 and TRBJ1-3, with 7 nucleotides matching TRBD1. The CDR3 is 16 residues long. Trimming cost V 4 bases and J 0 bases; bases outside gene matches: 6. The V gene's germline CDR1 is SGHVS and CDR2 FQNEAQ. Here the CDR3 DNA reads TGTGCCAGCAGCTCGCCCGGGGACAGCTCTGGAAACACCATATATTTT. Its translation is CASSSPGDSSGNTIYF.

The V gene is TRBV30, the J gene TRBJ2-6; 7 bases align to TRBD1. The CDR3 is 16 amino acids. The ends lost 2 bases at V and 0 bases at J; junction bases unmatched: 4. Germline-derived CDR1 and CDR2 are GTSNPN and SVGIG (reference sequence). The CDR3 nucleotides read TGTGCCTGGAGTCCGGGACAGAGCTCTGGGGCCAACGTCCTGACTTTC. Residues: CAWSPGQSSGANVLTF.

This sequence joins TRBV11-2 and TRBJ1-2; the D gene is possibly TRBD1 (5 bases). Germline V gene lookup returns CDR1 SGHAT and CDR2 FQNNGV. The CDR3 loop spans 16 amino acids. Trimming shortened V by 1 base and J by 2 bases, and 14 bases separated the two germline ends. The CDR3 is CASSLARQRTNYGYTF. The CDR3 nucleotides read TGTGCCAGCAGCTTAGCGCGACAGAGAACGAACTATGGCTACACCTTC.

CDR3 DNA: TGTGCCAGCACCGACAGGGGCAGGGGAGAAAAACTGTTTTTT. Translating it yields CASTDRGRGEKLFF. The rearrangement uses TRBV11-2 and TRBJ1-4, with 8 bases lining up with TRBD1. Germline V gives CDR1 SGHAT, CDR2 FQNNGV. The CDR3 totals 14 residues. V shed 7 bases, J shed 8 bases, and the junction held 9 bases outside the gene matches.

The chain's CDR3 is CASSLRNGLAGAPCEQYF. CDR3 DNA: TGTGCCAGCAGCCTTCGGAACGGGCTAGCGGGGGCCCCGTGCGAGCAGTACTTC. This chain joins TRBV6-2 or TRBV6-3 and TRBJ2-7; 10 bases map to TRBD2. CDR1 is MNHEY, CDR2 SVGEGT, per germline. The V and J ends lost 6 bases and 6 bases, in that order; junction bases with no gene match: 20. The length of the CDR3 is 18 residues.

The chain is built from TRBV24-1 and TRBJ1-2; D is ambiguous. The CDR3 sequence is 12 residues long. The V gene lost 4 bases and the J gene lost 8 bases, with 10 bases spanning the gap. The germline gives CDR1 KGHDR, CDR2 SFDVKD. As DNA, the CDR3 is TGTGCCACCAGTGACGGGATAGGGGGCTACACCTTC. Its protein is CATSDGIGGYTF.

This clone has a handful of counts. The chain joins TRBV20-1 to TRBJ1-2, with 7 positions matching TRBD1. The CDR3 is 13 amino acids. The J segment lost 7 bases and the V segment lost 3 bases, leaving 8 bases of the junction unmatched. The germline CDR1 and CDR2 sequences are DFQATT and SNEGSKA (reference sequence). The CDR3 bases are TGCAGTGCTAGTGGGACAGCGGTCGGTGGCTACACCTTC. Its protein is CSASGTAVGGYTF.

V gene TRBV7-8 combines with J gene TRBJ1-3; a possible D gene is TRBD1 (6 bases). Trimming removed 5 bases from V and 3 bases from J, with 17 bases in between. Germline V gene lookup returns CDR1 SGHVS and CDR2 FQNEAQ. This CDR3 region has 16 residues. CDR3 nucleotides: TGTGCCAGCAGCCCTTTGGGGGGGGCGCGTGGAAACACCATATATTTT. Translated: CASSPLGGARGNTIYF.

The count of this clone is one. The J gene is TRBJ2-4, the V gene TRBV4-1; 7 nucleotides line up with TRBD2. This CDR3 spans 15 amino acids. CDR1 is MGHRA, CDR2 YSYEKL, per germline. J gave up 7 bases and V 0 bases, and 6 bases lay outside the gene matches. CDR3 coding DNA: TGCGCCAGCAGCCAAGATGTCTGGCGGGGGAACATTCAGTACTTC. Translated, it gives CASSQDVWRGNIQYF.

The chain couples TRBV5-6 to TRBJ1-2; a weak D match, TRBD1 (5 bases). V lost 0 bases and J 3 bases, leaving 9 bases between the germline ends. Germline V gene lookup returns CDR1 SGHDT and CDR2 YYEEEE. The CDR3 covers 14 residues. The CDR3 bases are TGTGCCAGCAGCTTGGGAGGGGACTACTATGGCTACACCTTC. Translated: CASSLGGDYYGYTF.

V usage is TRBV28 and J usage is TRBJ1-2; unclear D gene. Trimming took off 5 bases at V and 7 bases at J, with 23 bases between the two ends. The CDR3 covers 16 residues. CDR1 is MDHEN and CDR2 is SYDVKM in the germline V gene. The CDR3 protein is CASSPSRGTGGGGYTF. The CDR3 coding sequence is TGTGCCAGCAGTCCCTCCCGCGGCACCGGCGGCGGTGGCTACACCTTC.

The V gene is TRBV20-1, the J gene TRBJ1-1; D call uncertain. Germline CDR1 DFQATT, CDR2 SNEGSKA (reference sequence). The ends were cut back, 3 bases at V and 5 bases at J, with 7 bases in the middle. The CDR3 runs to 11 residues. In DNA form, the CDR3 reads TGCAGTGCTAGTAGCAGGACTGAAGCTTTCTTT. Its translation: CSASSRTEAFF.

The chain employs TRBV6-6 and TRBJ2-3; weak D call: TRBD1 (5 bases). This CDR3 is 16 amino acids long. V lost 4 bases, J lost 5 bases, and 19 bases lay in between. Germline lookup yields CDR1 MNHNY and CDR2 SVGAGI (reference sequence). This CDR3 reads CASSSSQLWTKDTQYF. The CDR3, as DNA: TGTGCCAGCAGTTCTTCACAGCTATGGACAAAAGATACGCAGTATTTT.

The chain combines TRBV28 with TRBJ1-3; D may be TRBD1 (5 bases). The CDR3 covers 16 residues. Trimming cost V 5 bases and J 0 bases, with 14 bases left between them. Germline V gene lookup returns CDR1 MDHEN and CDR2 SYDVKM. CDR3 region: CASSPSATASGNTIYF. The CDR3 region has the DNA TGTGCCAGCAGTCCCTCTGCGACAGCCTCTGGAAACACCATATATTTT.